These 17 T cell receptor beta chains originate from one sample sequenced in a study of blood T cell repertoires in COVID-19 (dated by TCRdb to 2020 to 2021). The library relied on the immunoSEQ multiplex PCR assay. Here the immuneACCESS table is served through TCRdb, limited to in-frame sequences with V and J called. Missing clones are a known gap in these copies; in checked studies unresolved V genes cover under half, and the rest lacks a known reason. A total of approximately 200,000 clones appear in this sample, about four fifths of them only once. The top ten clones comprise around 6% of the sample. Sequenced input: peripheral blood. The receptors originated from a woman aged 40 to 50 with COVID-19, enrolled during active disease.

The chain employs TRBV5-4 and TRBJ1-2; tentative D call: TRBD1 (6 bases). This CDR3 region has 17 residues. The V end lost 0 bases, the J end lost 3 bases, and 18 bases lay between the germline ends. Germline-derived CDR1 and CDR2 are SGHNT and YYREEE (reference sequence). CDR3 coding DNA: TGTGCCAGCAGCTTGGAATTAGGGCAGGGGAGTTACTATGGCTACACCTTC. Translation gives CASSLELGQGSYYGYTF.

The CDR3 sequence: CASVAGTNYGYTF. The CDR3 coding sequence is TGTGCCTCCGTGGCGGGGACCAACTATGGCTACACCTTC. V gene TRBV5-6 combines with J gene TRBJ1-2; the D gene is possibly TRBD1 (5 bases). This CDR3 is 13 amino acids long. Germline CDR1 is SGHDT and CDR2 is YYEEEE. V lost 10 bases and J lost 2, with 15 bases in between.

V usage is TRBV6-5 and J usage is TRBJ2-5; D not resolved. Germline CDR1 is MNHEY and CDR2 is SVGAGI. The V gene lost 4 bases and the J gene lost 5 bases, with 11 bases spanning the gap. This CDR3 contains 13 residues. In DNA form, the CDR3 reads TGTGCCAGCAGTTCCCCCGCGCCCGAGACCCAGTACTTC. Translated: CASSSPAPETQYF.

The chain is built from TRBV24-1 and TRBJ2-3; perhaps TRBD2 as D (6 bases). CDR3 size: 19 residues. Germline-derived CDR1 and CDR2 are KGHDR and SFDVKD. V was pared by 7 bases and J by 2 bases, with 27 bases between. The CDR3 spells CATSAGLTPNPTYTDTQYF. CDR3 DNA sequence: TGTGCCACCAGCGCAGGACTAACCCCAAACCCTACGTACACAGATACGCAGTATTTT.

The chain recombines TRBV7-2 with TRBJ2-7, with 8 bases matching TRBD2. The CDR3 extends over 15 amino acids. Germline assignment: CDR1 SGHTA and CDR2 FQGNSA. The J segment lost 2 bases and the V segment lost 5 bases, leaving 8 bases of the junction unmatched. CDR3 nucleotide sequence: TGTGCCAGCAGCCAGGATGGCGGGGGGCCCTACGAGCAGTACTTC. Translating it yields CASSQDGGGPYEQYF.

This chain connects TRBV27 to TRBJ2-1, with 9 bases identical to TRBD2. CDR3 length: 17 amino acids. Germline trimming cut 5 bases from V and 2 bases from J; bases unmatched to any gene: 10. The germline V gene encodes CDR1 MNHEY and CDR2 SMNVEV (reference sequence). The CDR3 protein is CASSPPLAGVAYNEQFF. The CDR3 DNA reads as TGTGCCAGCAGTCCCCCCTTAGCGGGGGTTGCCTACAATGAGCAGTTCTTC.

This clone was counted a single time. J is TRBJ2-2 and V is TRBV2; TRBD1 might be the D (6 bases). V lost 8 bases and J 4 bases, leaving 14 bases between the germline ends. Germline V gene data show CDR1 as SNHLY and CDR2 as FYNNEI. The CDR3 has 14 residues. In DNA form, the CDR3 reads TGTGCCAGCGTCCGGGACACCGGCACCGGGGAGCTGTTTTTT. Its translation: CASVRDTGTGELFF.

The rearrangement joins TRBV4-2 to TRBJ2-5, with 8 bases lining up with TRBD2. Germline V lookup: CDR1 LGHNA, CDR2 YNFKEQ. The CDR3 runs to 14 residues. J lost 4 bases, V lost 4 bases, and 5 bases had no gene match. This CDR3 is CASSPGTRRETQYF. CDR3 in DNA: TGTGCCAGCAGCCCGGGGACTAGAAGAGAGACCCAGTACTTC.

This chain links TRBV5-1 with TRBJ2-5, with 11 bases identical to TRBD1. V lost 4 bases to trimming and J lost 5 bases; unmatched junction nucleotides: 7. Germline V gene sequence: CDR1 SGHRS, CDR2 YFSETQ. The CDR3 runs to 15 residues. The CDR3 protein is CASSTGQGAVETQYF. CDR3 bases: TGCGCCAGCAGCACCGGACAGGGGGCCGTGGAGACCCAGTACTTC.

The CDR3 reads CASSPGTANTEAFF. The CDR3 nucleotides read TGTGCCAGCAGCCCTGGGACAGCGAACACTGAAGCTTTCTTT. The chain couples TRBV7-8 to TRBJ1-1; TRBD1 aligns across 7 bases. V shed 5 bases, J shed 1 base, and the junction held 4 bases outside the gene matches. Germline V gene sequence: CDR1 SGHVS, CDR2 FQNEAQ. The CDR3 consists of 14 residues.

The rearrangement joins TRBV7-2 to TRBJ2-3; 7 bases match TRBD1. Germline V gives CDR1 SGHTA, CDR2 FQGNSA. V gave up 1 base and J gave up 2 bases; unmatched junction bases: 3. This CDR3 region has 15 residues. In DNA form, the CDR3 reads TGTGCCAGCAGCTTAGAACAGGGGCCCACAGATACGCAGTATTTT. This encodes CASSLEQGPTDTQYF.

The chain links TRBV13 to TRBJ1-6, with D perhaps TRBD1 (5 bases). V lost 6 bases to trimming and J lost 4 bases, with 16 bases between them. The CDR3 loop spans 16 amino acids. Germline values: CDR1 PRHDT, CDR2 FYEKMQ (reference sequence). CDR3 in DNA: TGTGCCAGCAGTCAAGGGGAGGGCTTTTATAATTCACCCCTCCACTTT. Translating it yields CASSQGEGFYNSPLHF.

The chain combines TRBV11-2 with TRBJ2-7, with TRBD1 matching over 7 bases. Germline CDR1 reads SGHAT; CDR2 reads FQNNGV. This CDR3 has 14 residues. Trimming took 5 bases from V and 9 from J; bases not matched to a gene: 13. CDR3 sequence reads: CASSPQDRAMWQYF. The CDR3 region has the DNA TGTGCCAGCAGCCCCCAAGACAGGGCTATGTGGCAGTACTTC.

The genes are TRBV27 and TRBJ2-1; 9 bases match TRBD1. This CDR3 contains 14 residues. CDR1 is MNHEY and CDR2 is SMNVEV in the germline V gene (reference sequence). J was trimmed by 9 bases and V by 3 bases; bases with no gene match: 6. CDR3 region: CASSFVQGASEQFF. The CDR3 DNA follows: TGTGCCAGCAGTTTTGTACAGGGGGCGAGTGAGCAGTTCTTC.

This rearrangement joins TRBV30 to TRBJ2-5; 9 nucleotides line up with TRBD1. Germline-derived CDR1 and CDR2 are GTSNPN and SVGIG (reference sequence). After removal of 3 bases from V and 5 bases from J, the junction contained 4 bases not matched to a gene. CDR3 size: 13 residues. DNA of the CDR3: TGTGCCTGGAGCGGGACAGGGCCGGAGACCCAGTACTTC. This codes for CAWSGTGPETQYF.

The CDR3: CASSSAGLYYEQYF. Written as DNA, the CDR3 is TGTGCCAGCAGTTCAGCGGGGCTTTACTACGAGCAGTACTTC. The rearrangement joins TRBV7-8 to TRBJ2-7; 7 positions agree with TRBD2. From germline, CDR1 is SGHVS and CDR2 FQNEAQ. The CDR3 contains 14 residues. Trimming cost V 6 bases and J 3 bases; bases outside gene matches: 8.

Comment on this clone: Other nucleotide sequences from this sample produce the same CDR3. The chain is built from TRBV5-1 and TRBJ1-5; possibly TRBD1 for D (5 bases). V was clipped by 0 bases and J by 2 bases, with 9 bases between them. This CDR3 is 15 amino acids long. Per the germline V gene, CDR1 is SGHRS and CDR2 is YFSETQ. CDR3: CASSLGQGGNQPQHF. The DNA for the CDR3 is TGCGCCAGCAGCTTGGGCCAGGGTGGCAATCAGCCCCAGCATTTT.